This T cell receptor beta chain is from a study of patients and donors after allogeneic stem cell transplantation. One entry per CDR3 protein results from TCRdb running MiXCR on the RT-PCR reads. The sample includes approximately 61,000 distinct CDR3 sequences, roughly 13% of them seen just once. This clonotype has more than one count but fewer than ten. Germline CDR1 is SNHLY and CDR2 is FYNNEI. Trimming took off 1 base at V and 3 bases at J, with 9 bases between the two ends. This CDR3 has 14 amino acids. The TCR comes from a human donor who was either an allogeneic HSCT recipient or a stem cell or donor lymphocyte infusion donor (not recorded which). It is not recorded whose cells these are; they may come from a transplant donor. Sequencing used blood, either unsorted or a sorted T cell fraction (not recorded which). The chain joins TRBV2 to TRBJ1-2, with D tentatively TRBD1 (5 bases). The DNA of the CDR3 is TGTGCCAGCAGTGAAGGCCGGGGGTACTATGGCTACACCTTC. As protein: CASSEGRGYYGYTF.